The 24 T cell receptor beta chains presented below share a single source sample, sequenced in a study of T-cell reconstitution after alpha-beta-depleted transplantation in children. During its preparation, the TCRbeta library received unique molecular identifiers. TCRdb fed the PCR reads into MiXCR, producing one record per CDR3 protein. This table holds hundreds of thousands of distinct CDR3 sequences, about 16% found once. The sequencing here drew on PBMCs from the stem cell graft donor, taken from the stem cell graft. These receptors all stem from a human donor who donated a stem cell graft to a child with acute lymphoblastic leukemia.

The rearrangement uses TRBV9 and TRBJ2-7; 11 nucleotides match TRBD1. The CDR3 has 15 amino acids. The germline V gene encodes CDR1 SGDLS and CDR2 YYNGEE. J was trimmed by 4 bases and V by 0 bases; bases with no gene match: 3. CDR3 sequence (DNA): TGTGCCAGCAGCGTAGATGGGACAGGGGGATACGAGCAGTACTTC. Translated: CASSVDGTGGYEQYF.

The V call is TRBV30, the J call TRBJ1-6; perhaps TRBD1 as D (6 bases). The CDR3 is 14 amino acids. Germline assignment: CDR1 GTSNPN and CDR2 SVGIG (reference sequence). Trimming pared 7 bases from V and 8 bases from J, leaving 18 bases between. The CDR3 sequence is CASGGGRIDSPLHF. The CDR3 DNA reads as TGTGCCTCCGGGGGGGGGCGTATAGATTCACCCCTCCACTTT.

The chain has TRBV10-1 and TRBJ1-2; no definite D call. Germline-derived CDR1 and CDR2 are WNHNN and SYGVQD (reference sequence). The CDR3 has 15 amino acids. V lost 6 bases to trimming and J lost 2 bases, with 16 bases between them. The CDR3 region has the DNA TGCGCCAGCAGCTCCTCGAGGACGCCCAACTATGGCTACACCTTC. This codes for CASSSSRTPNYGYTF.

Only a few counts were recorded for this clonotype. The CDR3 bases are TGTGCCACCACTCCCCTCACGGGACAGGGCTTAAACACCATATATTTT. The encoded protein is CATTPLTGQGLNTIYF. The chain has TRBV7-3 and TRBJ1-3, with 9 bases lining up with TRBD1. The germline V gene encodes CDR1 SGHTA and CDR2 FQGTGA. The V gene end was trimmed by 10 bases and the J gene end by 6 bases; junction bases not matched to a gene: 16. The CDR3 length is 16 residues. Drawing the rest from reference TRBV7-3 and TRBJ1-3, the complete variable domain is GAGVSQTPSNKVTEKGKYVELRCDPISGHTALYWYRQSLGQGPEFLIYFQGTGAADDSGLPNDRFFAVRPEGSVSTLKIQRTERGDSAVYLCATTPLTGQGLNTIYFGEGSWLTVV.

This clonotype came up a few times. This chain connects TRBV7-2 to TRBJ2-1; 13 bases map to TRBD2. The CDR3 is made up of 16 amino acids. V shed 4 bases and J 8 bases; nucleotides not matched to a gene: 8. CDR1 and CDR2 from the germline V gene are SGHTA and FQGNSA. The CDR3 is CASSSRTSGRSDEQFF. CDR3 sequence (DNA): TGTGCCAGCAGCTCCAGGACTAGCGGGAGAAGTGATGAGCAGTTCTTC.

V usage is TRBV20-1 and J usage is TRBJ2-3; D is ambiguous. Germline V gives CDR1 DFQATT, CDR2 SNEGSKA (reference sequence). The CDR3 runs 10 residues. V gave up 3 bases and J gave up 6 bases, with 4 bases separating them. CDR3: CSASRDTQYF. CDR3 coding DNA: TGCAGTGCTAGCCGGGATACGCAGTATTTT.

The V and J genes are TRBV7-3 and TRBJ2-1, with 15 positions matching TRBD2. Unmatched junction bases numbered 8, after V lost 5 bases and J lost 6 bases. This CDR3 has 17 amino acids. In germline, CDR1 is SGHTA, CDR2 FQGTGA. DNA for the CDR3: TGTGCCAGCAGCGGCGGACTAGCGGGAGGGCCTCTCAATGAGCAGTTCTTC. Its protein is CASSGGLAGGPLNEQFF.

The chain's CDR3 is CGVPSPGYGYTF. CDR3 coding DNA: TGCGGAGTACCCTCCCCAGGGTATGGCTACACCTTC. The chain joins TRBV20-1 to TRBJ1-2, with D maybe TRBD1 (5 bases). In germline, CDR1 is DFQATT, CDR2 SNEGSKA (reference sequence). The CDR3 totals 12 residues.

The chain employs TRBV19 and TRBJ2-1, with D perhaps TRBD2 (5 bases). CDR1 is LNHDA, CDR2 SQIVND, per germline (reference sequence). Trimming removed 1 base at V and 2 bases at J, with 6 bases between. This CDR3 region has 14 residues. CDR3 bases: TGTGCCAGTAGTATAGGACTACCCTACAATGAGCAGTTCTTC. Amino acid sequence: CASSIGLPYNEQFF.

The rearrangement uses TRBV2 and TRBJ1-1, with 9 bases identical to TRBD1. This CDR3 has 15 amino acids. The germline V gene has CDR1 SNHLY and CDR2 FYNNEI. V lost 6 bases to trimming and J lost 1 base; unmatched junction nucleotides: 6. CDR3 bases: TGTGCCAGCAGAATATGGGGACAGGGGAACACTGAAGCTTTCTTT. It yields the protein CASRIWGQGNTEAFF.

Worth noting for this clonotype: Mismatch with germline at one junction end may stem from a read error. The chain links TRBV3-1 to TRBJ2-1; 14 bases align to TRBD2. The CDR3 has 19 amino acids. The V gene's germline CDR1 is LGHDT and CDR2 YNNKEL (reference sequence). CDR3 sequence: CACSFSGTSGRGHYNEQFF. In DNA form, the CDR3 reads TGTGCCTGCAGCTTTTCCGGGACTAGCGGGAGAGGTCACTACAATGAGCAGTTCTTC.

The genes are TRBV5-1 and TRBJ2-7; 7 bases are a match to TRBD1. The CDR3 contains 15 residues. V shed 4 bases and J 5 bases; nucleotides not matched to a gene: 12. CDR1 and CDR2 (germline): SGHRS, YFSETQ. The DNA of the CDR3 is TGCGCCAGCAGCCAGGGACAGATCGAGGCCGACGAGCAGTACTTC. This encodes CASSQGQIEADEQYF.

V and J are TRBV20-1 and TRBJ2-5; possibly TRBD2 for D (6 bases). V dropped 0 bases and J dropped 2 bases, with 10 bases sitting between them. CDR1 is DFQATT, CDR2 SNEGSKA, per germline (reference sequence). The CDR3 has 14 residues. CDR3 residues: CSAREPSGQETQYF. CDR3 bases: TGCAGTGCTAGAGAGCCCAGCGGGCAAGAGACCCAGTACTTC.

The chain uses TRBV20-1 and TRBJ1-5; 7 nucleotides line up with TRBD1. V gave up 5 bases and J gave up 3 bases; unmatched junction bases: 4. The germline gives CDR1 DFQATT, CDR2 SNEGSKA (reference sequence). The CDR3 extends over 13 amino acids. This chain's CDR3 is CSASGQDNQPQHF. The CDR3 DNA reads as TGCAGTGCTTCCGGACAGGACAATCAGCCCCAGCATTTT.

This clonotype was found a few times. The chain couples TRBV25-1 to TRBJ1-2; unclear D gene. The CDR3 spans 11 residues. V lost 1 base to trimming and J lost 6 bases, with 3 bases between them. Germline V gene lookup returns CDR1 MGHDK and CDR2 SYGVNS. Written as DNA, the CDR3 is TGTGCCAGCAGTGAATTTAATGGCTACACCTTC. Translation gives CASSEFNGYTF.

This chain uses TRBV7-8 with TRBJ2-7; tentatively, D is TRBD1 (6 bases). Deletions cut 5 bases from V and 2 bases from J, with 19 bases between. Germline V lookup: CDR1 SGHVS, CDR2 FQNEAQ. This CDR3 contains 16 residues. For the CDR3, the DNA is TGTGCCAGCAGCCTTCGTCAGGGGCCCTCCACCTACGAGCAGTACTTC. Translating it yields CASSLRQGPSTYEQYF.

The chain links TRBV30 to TRBJ2-2, with 9 bases aligning to TRBD2. The CDR3 runs 15 residues. V was clipped by 3 bases and J by 7 bases; unmatched bases: 9. CDR1 and CDR2 (germline): GTSNPN, SVGIG (reference sequence). CDR3: CAWSDSGRLGGELFF. The CDR3 DNA sequence: TGTGCCTGGAGCGATAGCGGGAGATTAGGCGGGGAGCTGTTTTTT.

The V and J genes are TRBV20-1 and TRBJ1-5; 7 bases align to TRBD1. J gave up 4 bases and V 3 bases, and 6 bases lay outside the gene matches. CDR3 size: 14 residues. The germline gives CDR1 DFQATT, CDR2 SNEGSKA (reference sequence). The CDR3 loop reads CSARVGQLNQPQHF. The DNA for the CDR3 is TGCAGTGCTAGGGTGGGACAGTTAAATCAGCCCCAGCATTTT.

This sequence joins TRBV12-3 or TRBV12-4 and TRBJ2-3, with D perhaps given as TRBD1 or TRBD2 (5 bases each). V lost 2 bases and J lost 5, with 14 bases in between. CDR3 size: 15 residues. CDR3 nucleotide sequence: TGTGCCAGCAGTTTACGGGGCCTCCGGGGAGATACGCAGTATTTT. Protein product: CASSLRGLRGDTQYF.

This clonotype has only a few counts. The V gene is TRBV5-1, the J gene TRBJ1-2; tentatively, D is TRBD1 (5 bases). This CDR3 has 14 residues. Trimming pared 0 bases from V and 4 bases from J, leaving 10 bases between. The germline CDR1 and CDR2 sequences are SGHRS and YFSETQ. CDR3 loop: CASSLVWGVYGYTF. The CDR3 DNA follows: TGCGCCAGCAGCTTGGTATGGGGCGTCTATGGCTACACCTTC. Full variable domain (remainder filled in from reference TRBV5-1 and TRBJ1-2): KAGVTQTPRYLIKTRGQQVTLSCSPISGHRSVSWYQQTPGQGLQFLFEYFSETQRNKGNFPGRFSGRQFSNSRSEMNVSTLELGDSALYLCASSLVWGVYGYTFGSGTRLTVV.

This clonotype was seen more than once but under ten times. The V and J genes are TRBV29-1 and TRBJ2-7, with 7 bases that match TRBD1. Trimming at V came to 1 base and at J to 4 bases, leaving 10 bases not matched to a gene. Germline CDR1 SQVTM, CDR2 ANQGSEA. CDR3 length: 15 residues. CDR3 nucleotides: TGCAGCGTTGAAGGCGGACAGGACGCTTTTTACGAGCAGTACTTC. As protein: CSVEGGQDAFYEQYF.

Only a few counts were recorded for this clonotype. This chain connects TRBV7-9 to TRBJ2-1; D may be TRBD1 (5 bases). The CDR3 consists of 15 residues. Trimming left V 1 base short and J 8 bases short, with 15 bases between. CDR1 and CDR2 from the germline V gene are SEHNR and FQNEAQ (reference sequence). The CDR3 DNA is TGTGCCAGCAGCTTAGGTCCGTCAGGGAACGATGAGCAGTTCTTC. Residues: CASSLGPSGNDEQFF.

This clonotype has just a few counts. The chain has TRBV29-1 and TRBJ1-2; no definite D call. The CDR3 has 13 residues. V lost 2 bases, J lost 4 bases, and 11 bases lay in between. The germline gives CDR1 SQVTM, CDR2 ANQGSEA. CDR3 coding DNA: TGCAGCGTTGAATCGAACAGCGCCTATGGCTACACCTTC. It is translated as CSVESNSAYGYTF.

V usage is TRBV7-3 and J usage is TRBJ2-1, with 7 bases fitting TRBD1. With 5 bases clipped from V and 8 bases from J, the junction kept 6 bases outside the gene matches. The CDR3 is 13 residues long. From germline, CDR1 is SGHTA and CDR2 FQGTGA. CDR3 in DNA: TGTGCCAGCAGCCCGAACAGGGGTTATGAGCAGTTCTTC. The encoded protein is CASSPNRGYEQFF.